Detailed here is one T cell receptor beta chain. Its antigen is not known. Sequenced by immunoSEQ multiplex PCR; TCRdb stores in-frame clones only, minus some. Altogether over 2 million clones are present, approximately 95% being singletons, with the ten largest covering roughly 1.1%. This entry comes from a study of shared clonotypes between healthy human individuals. Study context: Per donor, three plates held CD4 naive cells, three held CD4 memory, two held CD8 naive and one held CD8 memory. Whole-study findings and limits: Clonotypes which were not shared had lower generation probabilities than clonotypes that all four donors shared. Represented diversity, genetic and exposure-history alike, was limited by few donors.

Naive CD8 cells lacked CD45RO and underwent positive selection for CCR7, leaving out terminally differentiated effector memory CD45RA+ cells. The length of the CDR3 is 14 residues. CDR1 and CDR2 (germline): SQVTM, ANQGSEA. V was clipped by 2 bases and J by 2 bases, with 13 bases between them. The TCR was taken from a young man in good health. The chain has TRBV29-1 and TRBJ2-7; the D gene is possibly TRBD1 (7 bases). What was sequenced was naive CD8+ T cells sorted from blood. CDR3: CSVEMEGAPYEQYF. In DNA form, the CDR3 reads TGCAGCGTTGAAATGGAGGGGGCACCCTACGAGCAGTACTTC.